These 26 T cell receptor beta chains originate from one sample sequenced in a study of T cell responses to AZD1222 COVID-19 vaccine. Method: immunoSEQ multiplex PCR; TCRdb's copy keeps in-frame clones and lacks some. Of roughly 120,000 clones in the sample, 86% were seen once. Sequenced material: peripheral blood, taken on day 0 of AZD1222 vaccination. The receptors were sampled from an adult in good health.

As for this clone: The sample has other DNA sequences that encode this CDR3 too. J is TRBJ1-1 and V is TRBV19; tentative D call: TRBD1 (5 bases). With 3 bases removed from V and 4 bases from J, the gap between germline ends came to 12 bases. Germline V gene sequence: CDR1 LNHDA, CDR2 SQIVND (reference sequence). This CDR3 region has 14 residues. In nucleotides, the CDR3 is TGTGCCAGTAGTATCCAGGGAGCGGTCACTGAAGCTTTCTTT. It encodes CASSIQGAVTEAFF.

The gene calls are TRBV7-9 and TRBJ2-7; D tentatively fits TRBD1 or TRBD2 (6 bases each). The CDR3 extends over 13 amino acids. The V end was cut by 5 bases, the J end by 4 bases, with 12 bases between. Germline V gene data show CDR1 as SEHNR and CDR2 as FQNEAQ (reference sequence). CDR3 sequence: CASSRQGGYEQYF. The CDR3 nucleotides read TGTGCCAGCAGCCGCCAAGGGGGGTACGAGCAGTACTTC.

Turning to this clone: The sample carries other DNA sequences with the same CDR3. The CDR3 region is CASSSAGGPNEQFF. The DNA of the CDR3 is TGTGCCAGCAGTTCAGCGGGAGGGCCCAATGAGCAGTTCTTC. V gene TRBV6-1 combines with J gene TRBJ2-1, with 10 bases identical to TRBD2. Germline CDR1 MNHNS, CDR2 SASEGT. The CDR3 sequence is 14 residues long. J lost 6 bases, V lost 5 bases, and 4 bases had no gene match.

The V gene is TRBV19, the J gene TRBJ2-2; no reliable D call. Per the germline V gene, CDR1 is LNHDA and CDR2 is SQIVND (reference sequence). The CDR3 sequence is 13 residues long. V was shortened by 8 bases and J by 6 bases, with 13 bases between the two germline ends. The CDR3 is CASAFAGPGELFF. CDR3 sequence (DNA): TGTGCCAGTGCCTTTGCAGGCCCCGGGGAGCTGTTTTTT.

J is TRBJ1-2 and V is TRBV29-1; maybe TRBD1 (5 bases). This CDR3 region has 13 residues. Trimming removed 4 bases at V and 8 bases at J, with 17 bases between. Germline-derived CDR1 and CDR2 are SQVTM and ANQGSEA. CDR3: CSVGAPGRGGYTF. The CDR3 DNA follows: TGCAGCGTTGGGGCCCCAGGGAGAGGAGGCTACACCTTC.

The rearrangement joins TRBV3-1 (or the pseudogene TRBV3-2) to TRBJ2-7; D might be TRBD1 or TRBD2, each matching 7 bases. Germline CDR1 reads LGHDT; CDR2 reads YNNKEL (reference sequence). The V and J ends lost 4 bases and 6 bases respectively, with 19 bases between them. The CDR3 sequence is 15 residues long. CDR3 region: CASSPGGGRAAEQYF. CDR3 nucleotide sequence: TGTGCCAGCAGCCCAGGGGGAGGGCGAGCCGCCGAGCAGTACTTC.

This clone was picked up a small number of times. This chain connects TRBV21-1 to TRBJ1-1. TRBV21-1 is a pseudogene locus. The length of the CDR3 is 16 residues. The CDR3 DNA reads TGTGCCAGCAGCAAAGAATCCCGGGTGAGGAACACTGAAGCTTTCTTT. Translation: CASSKESRVRNTEAFF.

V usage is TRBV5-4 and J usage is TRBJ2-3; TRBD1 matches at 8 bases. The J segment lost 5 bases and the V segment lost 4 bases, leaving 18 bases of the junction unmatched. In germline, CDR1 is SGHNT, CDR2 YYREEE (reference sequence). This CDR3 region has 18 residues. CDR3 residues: CASSPPGRGLRNVDTQYF. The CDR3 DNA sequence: TGTGCCAGCAGCCCCCCGGGCAGGGGGCTTCGCAATGTAGATACGCAGTATTTT.

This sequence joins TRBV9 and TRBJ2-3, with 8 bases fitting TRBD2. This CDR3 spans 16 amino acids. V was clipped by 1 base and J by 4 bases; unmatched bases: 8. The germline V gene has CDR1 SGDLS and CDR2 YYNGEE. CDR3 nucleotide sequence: TGTGCCAGCAGCGTAAACCCGAGCGGGAGTCCAGATACGCAGTATTTT. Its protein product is CASSVNPSGSPDTQYF.

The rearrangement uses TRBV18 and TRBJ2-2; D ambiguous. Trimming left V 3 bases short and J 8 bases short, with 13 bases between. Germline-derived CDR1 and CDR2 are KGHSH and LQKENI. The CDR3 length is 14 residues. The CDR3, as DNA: TGTGCCAGCTCACCGTTCCGGCCTTGGGGGGAGCTGTTTTTT. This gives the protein CASSPFRPWGELFF.

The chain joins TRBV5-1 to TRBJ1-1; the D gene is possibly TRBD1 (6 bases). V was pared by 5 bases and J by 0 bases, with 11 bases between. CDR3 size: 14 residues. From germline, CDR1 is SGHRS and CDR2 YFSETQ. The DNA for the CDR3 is TGCGCCAGCAGACCACAGGGAATGAACACTGAAGCTTTCTTT. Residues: CASRPQGMNTEAFF. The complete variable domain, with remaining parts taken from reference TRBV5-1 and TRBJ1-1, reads KAGVTQTPRYLIKTRGQQVTLSCSPISGHRSVSWYQQTPGQGLQFLFEYFSETQRNKGNFPGRFSGRQFSNSRSEMNVSTLELGDSALYLCASRPQGMNTEAFFGQGTRLTVV.

The DNA of the CDR3 is TGTGCCAGCAGTCAGGAGGGGGGCTCTGGGGCTTTCTTT. Protein: CASSQEGGSGAFF. The chain carries TRBV5-5 and TRBJ1-1; perhaps TRBD1 as D (6 bases). Trimming shortened V by 5 bases and J by 11 bases, and 19 bases separated the two germline ends. The length of the CDR3 is 13 residues. Germline CDR1 reads SGHKS; CDR2 reads YYEKEE (reference sequence).

The CDR3 region is CAISDFLTYGYTF. In DNA, the CDR3 is TGTGCCATCAGTGACTTTTTGACGTATGGCTACACCTTC. The chain links TRBV10-3 to TRBJ1-2; D uncertain. Germline V lookup: CDR1 ENHRY, CDR2 SYGVKD. V was clipped by 3 bases and J by 5 bases, with 10 bases between them. The CDR3 runs to 13 residues.

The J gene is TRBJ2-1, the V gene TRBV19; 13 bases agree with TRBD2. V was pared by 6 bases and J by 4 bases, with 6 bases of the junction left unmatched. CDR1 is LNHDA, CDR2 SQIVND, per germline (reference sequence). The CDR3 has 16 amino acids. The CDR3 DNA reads TGTGCCAGTAGCGGACTAGCGGGGGCTCCTTACAATGAGCAGTTCTTC. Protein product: CASSGLAGAPYNEQFF. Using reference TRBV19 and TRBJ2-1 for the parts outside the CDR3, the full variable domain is DGGITQSPKYLFRKEGQNVTLSCEQNLNHDAMYWYRQDPGQGLRLIYYSQIVNDFQKGDIAEGYSVSREKKESFPLTVTSAQKNPTAFYLCASSGLAGAPYNEQFFGPGTRLTVL.

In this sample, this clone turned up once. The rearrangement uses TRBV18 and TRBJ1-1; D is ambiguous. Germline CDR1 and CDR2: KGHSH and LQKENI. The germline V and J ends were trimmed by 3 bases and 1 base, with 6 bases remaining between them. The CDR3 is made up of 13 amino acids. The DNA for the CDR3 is TGTGCCAGCTCACCTTCGAAGAACACTGAAGCTTTCTTT. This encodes CASSPSKNTEAFF.

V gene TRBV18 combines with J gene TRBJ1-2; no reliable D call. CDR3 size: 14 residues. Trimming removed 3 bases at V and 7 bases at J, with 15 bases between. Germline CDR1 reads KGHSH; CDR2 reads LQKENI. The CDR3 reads CASSPAAGVRGYTF. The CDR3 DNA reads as TGTGCCAGCTCACCGGCCGCTGGGGTACGTGGCTACACCTTC.

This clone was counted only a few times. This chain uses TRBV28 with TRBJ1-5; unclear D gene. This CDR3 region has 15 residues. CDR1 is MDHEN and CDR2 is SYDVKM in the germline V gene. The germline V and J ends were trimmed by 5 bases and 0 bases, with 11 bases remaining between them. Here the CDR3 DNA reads TGTGCCAGCAGTCTAGCCGGGAGTAGCAATCAGCCCCAGCATTTT. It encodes CASSLAGSSNQPQHF. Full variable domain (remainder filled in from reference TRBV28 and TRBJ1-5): DVKVTQSSRYLVKRTGEKVFLECVQDMDHENMFWYRQDPGLGLRLIYFSYDVKMKEKGDIPEGYSVSREKKERFSLILESASTNQTSMYLCASSLAGSSNQPQHFGDGTRLSIL.

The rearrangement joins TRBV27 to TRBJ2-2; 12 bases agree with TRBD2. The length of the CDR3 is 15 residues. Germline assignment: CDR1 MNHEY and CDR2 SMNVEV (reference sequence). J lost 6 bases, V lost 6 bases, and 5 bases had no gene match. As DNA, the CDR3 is TGTGCCAGCAGCAACCTAGCGGGAGGGCCCGGGGAGCTGTTTTTT. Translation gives CASSNLAGGPGELFF.

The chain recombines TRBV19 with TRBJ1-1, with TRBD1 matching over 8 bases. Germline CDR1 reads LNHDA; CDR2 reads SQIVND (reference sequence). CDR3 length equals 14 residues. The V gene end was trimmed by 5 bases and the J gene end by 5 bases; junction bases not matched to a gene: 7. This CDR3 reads CASSRRTGSTEAFF. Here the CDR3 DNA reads TGTGCCAGTAGTCGAAGGACAGGGAGTACTGAAGCTTTCTTT.

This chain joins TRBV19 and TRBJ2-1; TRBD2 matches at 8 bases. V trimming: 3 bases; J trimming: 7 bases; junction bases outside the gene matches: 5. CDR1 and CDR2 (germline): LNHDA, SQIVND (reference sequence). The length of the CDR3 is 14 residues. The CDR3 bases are TGTGCCAGTAGTATTGCGGGAGGCCCGAATGAGCAGTTCTTC. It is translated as CASSIAGGPNEQFF.

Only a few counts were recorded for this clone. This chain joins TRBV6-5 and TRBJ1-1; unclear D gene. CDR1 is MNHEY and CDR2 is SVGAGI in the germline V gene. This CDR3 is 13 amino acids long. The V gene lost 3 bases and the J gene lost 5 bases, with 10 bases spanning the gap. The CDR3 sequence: CASSYKDWTEAFF. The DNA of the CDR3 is TGTGCCAGCAGTTATAAGGATTGGACTGAAGCTTTCTTT.

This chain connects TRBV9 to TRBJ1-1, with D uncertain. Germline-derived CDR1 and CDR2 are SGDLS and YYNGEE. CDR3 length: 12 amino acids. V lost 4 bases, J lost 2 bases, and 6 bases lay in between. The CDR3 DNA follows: TGTGCCAGCAGCAGGGTTAACACTGAAGCTTTCTTT. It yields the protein CASSRVNTEAFF.

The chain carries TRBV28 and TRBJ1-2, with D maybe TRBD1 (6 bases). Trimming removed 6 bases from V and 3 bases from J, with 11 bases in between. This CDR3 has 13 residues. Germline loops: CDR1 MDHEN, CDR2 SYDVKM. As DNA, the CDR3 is TGTGCCAGCAGGGGGGCAGGGGACTATGGCTACACCTTC. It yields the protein CASRGAGDYGYTF.

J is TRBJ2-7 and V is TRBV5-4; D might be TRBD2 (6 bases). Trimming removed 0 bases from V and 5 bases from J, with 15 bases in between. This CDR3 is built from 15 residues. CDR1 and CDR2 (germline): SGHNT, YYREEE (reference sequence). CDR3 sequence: CASSLAPGVWNEQYF. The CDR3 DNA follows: TGTGCCAGCAGCTTGGCTCCGGGAGTATGGAACGAGCAGTACTTC.

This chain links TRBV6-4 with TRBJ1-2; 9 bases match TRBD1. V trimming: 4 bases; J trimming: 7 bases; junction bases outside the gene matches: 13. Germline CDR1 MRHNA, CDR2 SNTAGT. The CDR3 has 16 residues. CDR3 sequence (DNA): TGTGCCAGCAGTGCTCCTTTGGGACAGGGTGTAGGTGGCTACACCTTC. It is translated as CASSAPLGQGVGGYTF.

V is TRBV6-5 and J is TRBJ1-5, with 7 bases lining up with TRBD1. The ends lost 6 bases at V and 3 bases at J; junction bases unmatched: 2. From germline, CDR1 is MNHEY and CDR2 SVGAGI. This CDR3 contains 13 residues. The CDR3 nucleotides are TGTGCCAGCAGGGGACAGAACAATCAGCCCCAGCATTTT. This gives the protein CASRGQNNQPQHF.